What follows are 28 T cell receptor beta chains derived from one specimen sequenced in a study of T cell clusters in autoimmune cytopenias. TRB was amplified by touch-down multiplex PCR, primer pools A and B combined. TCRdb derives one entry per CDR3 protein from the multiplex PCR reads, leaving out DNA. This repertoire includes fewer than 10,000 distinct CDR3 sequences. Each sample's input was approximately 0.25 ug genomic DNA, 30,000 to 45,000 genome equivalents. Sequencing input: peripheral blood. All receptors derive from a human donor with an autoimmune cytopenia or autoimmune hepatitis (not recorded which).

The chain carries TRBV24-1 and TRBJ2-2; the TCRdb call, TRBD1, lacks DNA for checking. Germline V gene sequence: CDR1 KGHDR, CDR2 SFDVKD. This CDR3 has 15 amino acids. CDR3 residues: CATTPGPPGSGELFF.

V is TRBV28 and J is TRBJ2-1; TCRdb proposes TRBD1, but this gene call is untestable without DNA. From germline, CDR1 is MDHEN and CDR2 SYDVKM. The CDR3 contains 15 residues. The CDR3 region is CASSASRGQYNEQFF.

CDR3 sequence: CASSSQQGANTEAFF. The chain links TRBV7-6 to TRBJ1-1; TCRdb names TRBD1, which stays unverified in the absence of DNA. The CDR3 loop spans 15 amino acids. Germline-derived CDR1 and CDR2 are SGHVS and FNYEAQ.

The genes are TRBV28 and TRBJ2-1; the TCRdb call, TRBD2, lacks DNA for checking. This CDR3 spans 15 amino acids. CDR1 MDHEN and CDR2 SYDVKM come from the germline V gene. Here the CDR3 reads CASRMTSARANEQFF.

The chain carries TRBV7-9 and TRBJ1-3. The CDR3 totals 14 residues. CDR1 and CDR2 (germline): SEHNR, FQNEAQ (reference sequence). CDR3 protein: CATRTEVSGNTIYF.

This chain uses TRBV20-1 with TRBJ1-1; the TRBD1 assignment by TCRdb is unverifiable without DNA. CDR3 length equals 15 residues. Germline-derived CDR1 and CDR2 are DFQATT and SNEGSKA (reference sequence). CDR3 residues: CSAGTFRDSNTEAFF.

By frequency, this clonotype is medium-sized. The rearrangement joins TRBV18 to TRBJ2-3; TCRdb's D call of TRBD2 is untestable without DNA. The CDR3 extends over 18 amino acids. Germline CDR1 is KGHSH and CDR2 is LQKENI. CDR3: CASSPGLAGAPGTDTQYF.

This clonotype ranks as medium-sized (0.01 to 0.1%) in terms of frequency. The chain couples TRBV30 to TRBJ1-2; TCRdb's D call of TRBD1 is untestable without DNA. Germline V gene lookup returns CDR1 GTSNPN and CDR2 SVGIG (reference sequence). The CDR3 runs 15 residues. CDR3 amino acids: CAWSVHGTDNYGYTF.

The CDR3 protein is CASSLNAAEDTQYF. The chain employs TRBV5-1 and TRBJ2-3. This CDR3 comprises 14 residues. CDR1 is SGHRS and CDR2 is YFSETQ in the germline V gene.

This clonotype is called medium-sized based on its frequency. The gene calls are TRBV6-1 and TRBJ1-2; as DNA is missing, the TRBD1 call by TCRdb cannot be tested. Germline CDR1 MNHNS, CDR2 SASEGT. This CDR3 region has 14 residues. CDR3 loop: CASSEAGGNYGYTF.

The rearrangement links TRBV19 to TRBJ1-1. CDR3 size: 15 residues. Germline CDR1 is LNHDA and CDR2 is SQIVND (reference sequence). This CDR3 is CASSIIGGGGTEAFF.

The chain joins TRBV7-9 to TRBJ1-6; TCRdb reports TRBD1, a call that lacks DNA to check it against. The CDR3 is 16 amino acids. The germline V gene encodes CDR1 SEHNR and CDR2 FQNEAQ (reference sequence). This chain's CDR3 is CASSLASGAYNSPLHF.

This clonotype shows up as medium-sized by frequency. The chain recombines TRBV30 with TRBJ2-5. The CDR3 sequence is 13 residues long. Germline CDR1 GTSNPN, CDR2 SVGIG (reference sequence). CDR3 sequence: CAWSGGLQETQYF. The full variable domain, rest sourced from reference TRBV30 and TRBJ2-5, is SQTIHQWPATLVQPVGSPLSLECTVEGTSNPNLYWYRQAAGRGLQLLFYSVGIGQISSEVPQNLSASRPQDRQFILSSKKLLLSDSGFYLCAWSGGLQETQYFGPGTRLLVL.

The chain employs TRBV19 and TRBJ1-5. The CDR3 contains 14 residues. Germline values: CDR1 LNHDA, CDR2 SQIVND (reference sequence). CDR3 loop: CASSDRDSNQPQHF.

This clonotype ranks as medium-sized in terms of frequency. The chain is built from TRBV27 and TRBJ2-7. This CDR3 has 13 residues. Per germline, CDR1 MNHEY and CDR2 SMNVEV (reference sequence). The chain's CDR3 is CASSLVSSYEQYF.

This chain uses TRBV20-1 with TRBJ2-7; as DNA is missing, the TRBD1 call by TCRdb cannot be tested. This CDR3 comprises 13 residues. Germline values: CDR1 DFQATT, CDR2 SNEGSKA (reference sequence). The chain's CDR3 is CSAPDRGTYEQYF.

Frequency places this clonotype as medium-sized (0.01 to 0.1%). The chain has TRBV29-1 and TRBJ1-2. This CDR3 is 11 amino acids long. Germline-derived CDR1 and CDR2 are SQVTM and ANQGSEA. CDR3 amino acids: CSVESGNGYTF.

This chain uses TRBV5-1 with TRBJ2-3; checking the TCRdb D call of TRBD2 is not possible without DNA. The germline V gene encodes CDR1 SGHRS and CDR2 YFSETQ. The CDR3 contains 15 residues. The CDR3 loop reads CASSRDGSSTDTQYF.

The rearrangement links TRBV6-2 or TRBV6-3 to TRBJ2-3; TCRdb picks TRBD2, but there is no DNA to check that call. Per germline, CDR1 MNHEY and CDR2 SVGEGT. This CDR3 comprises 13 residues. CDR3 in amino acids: CASSSGLTDTQYF.

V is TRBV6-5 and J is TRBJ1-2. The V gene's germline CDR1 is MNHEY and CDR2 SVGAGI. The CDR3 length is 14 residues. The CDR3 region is CASSYSSTPYGYTF.

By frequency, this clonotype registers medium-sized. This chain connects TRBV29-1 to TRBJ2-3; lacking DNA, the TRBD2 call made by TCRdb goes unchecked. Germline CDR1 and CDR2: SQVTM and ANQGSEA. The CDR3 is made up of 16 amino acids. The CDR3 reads CSVERGLAGAADTQYF.

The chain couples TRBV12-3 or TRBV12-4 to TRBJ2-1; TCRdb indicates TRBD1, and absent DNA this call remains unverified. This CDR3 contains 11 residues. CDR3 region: CASSLGTWRFF.

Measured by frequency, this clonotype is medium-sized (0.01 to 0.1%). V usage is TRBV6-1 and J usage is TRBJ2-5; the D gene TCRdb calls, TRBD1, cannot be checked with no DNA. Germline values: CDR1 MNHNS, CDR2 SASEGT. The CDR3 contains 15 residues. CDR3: CASSPGTGVGETQYF.

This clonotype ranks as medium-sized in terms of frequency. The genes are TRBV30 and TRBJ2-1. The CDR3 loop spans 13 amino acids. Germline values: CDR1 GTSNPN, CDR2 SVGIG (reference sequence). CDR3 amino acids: CAWSVRSYNEQFF.

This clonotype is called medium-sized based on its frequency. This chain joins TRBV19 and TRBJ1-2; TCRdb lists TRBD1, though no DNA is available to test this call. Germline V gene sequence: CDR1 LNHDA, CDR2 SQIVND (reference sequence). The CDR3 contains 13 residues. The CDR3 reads CASSTGGNYGYTF.

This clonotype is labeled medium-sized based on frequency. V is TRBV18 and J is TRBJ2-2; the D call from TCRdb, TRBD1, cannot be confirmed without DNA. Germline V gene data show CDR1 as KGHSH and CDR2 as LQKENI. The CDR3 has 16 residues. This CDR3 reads CASSPRGRGRSGELFF.

The CDR3 reads CANWAVWETQYF. The chain has TRBV21-1 and TRBJ2-5; the D call of TRBD2 rests on TCRdb alone, since no DNA is present to check it. TRBV21-1 is labeled a pseudogene. The CDR3 is made up of 12 amino acids.

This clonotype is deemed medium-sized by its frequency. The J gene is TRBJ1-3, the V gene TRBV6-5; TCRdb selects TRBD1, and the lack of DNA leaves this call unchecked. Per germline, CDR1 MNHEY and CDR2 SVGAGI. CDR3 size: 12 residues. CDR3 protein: CASSRDGNTIYF.